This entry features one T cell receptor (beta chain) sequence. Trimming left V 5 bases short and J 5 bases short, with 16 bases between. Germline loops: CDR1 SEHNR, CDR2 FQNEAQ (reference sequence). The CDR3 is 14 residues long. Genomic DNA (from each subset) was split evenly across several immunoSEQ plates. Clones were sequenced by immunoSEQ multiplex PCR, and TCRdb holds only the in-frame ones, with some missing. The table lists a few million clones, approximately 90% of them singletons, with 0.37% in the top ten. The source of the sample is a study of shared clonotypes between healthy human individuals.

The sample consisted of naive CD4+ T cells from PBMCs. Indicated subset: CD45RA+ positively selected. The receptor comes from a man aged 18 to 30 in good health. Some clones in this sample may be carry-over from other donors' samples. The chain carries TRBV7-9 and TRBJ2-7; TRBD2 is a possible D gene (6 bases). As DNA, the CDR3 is TGTGCCAGCAGCCTATACAATGGGGAGGACGAGCAGTACTTC. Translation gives CASSLYNGEDEQYF. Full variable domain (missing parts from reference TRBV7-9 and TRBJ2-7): DTGVSQNPRHKITKRGQNVTFRCDPISEHNRLYWYRQTLGQGPEFLTYFQNEAQLEKSRLLSDRFSAERPKGSFSTLEIQRTEQGDSAMYLCASSLYNGEDEQYFGPGTRLTVT.